This T cell receptor beta chain was sequenced during a study of patients and donors after allogeneic stem cell transplantation. Germline CDR1 and CDR2: MNHNS and SASEGT. This CDR3 comprises 14 residues. V was clipped by 5 bases and J by 4 bases; unmatched bases: 7. TCRdb passed the RT-PCR reads through MiXCR, listing each CDR3 protein once. The sample includes 800,000 to 1,000,000 distinct CDR3 sequences, 18% of them seen just once. This TCR was sampled from a human donor who was either an allogeneic HSCT recipient or a stem cell or donor lymphocyte infusion donor (not recorded which). It is not recorded whose cells these are; they may come from a transplant donor. The chain is built from TRBV6-1 and TRBJ2-5, with 7 positions matching TRBD1. Sequenced sample: blood, either unsorted or a sorted T cell fraction (not recorded which). This chain's CDR3 is CASSPGQRRETQYF. The CDR3 coding sequence is TGTGCCAGCAGTCCGGGACAGAGGAGAGAGACCCAGTACTTC.